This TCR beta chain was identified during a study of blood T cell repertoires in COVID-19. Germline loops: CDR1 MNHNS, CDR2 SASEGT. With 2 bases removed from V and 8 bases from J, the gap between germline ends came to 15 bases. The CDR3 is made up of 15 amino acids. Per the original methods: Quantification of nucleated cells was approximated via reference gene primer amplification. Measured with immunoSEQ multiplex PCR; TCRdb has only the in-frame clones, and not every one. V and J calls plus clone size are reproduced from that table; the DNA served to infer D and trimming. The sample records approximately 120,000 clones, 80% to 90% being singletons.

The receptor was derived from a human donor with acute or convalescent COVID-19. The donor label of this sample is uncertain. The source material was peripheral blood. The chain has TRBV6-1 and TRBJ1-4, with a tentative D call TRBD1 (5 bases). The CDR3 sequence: CASSERWGVGEKLFF. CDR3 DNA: TGTGCCAGCAGTGAAAGATGGGGGGTAGGGGAAAAACTGTTTTTT.